Given below is one T cell receptor (beta chain) in context. The J segment lost 0 bases and the V segment lost 0 bases, leaving 8 bases of the junction unmatched. The germline V gene encodes CDR1 DFQATT and CDR2 SNEGSKA (reference sequence). The CDR3 sequence is 19 residues long. The data originate from a study of identical twins. After template switching added a universal primer site, the resulting cDNA carried unique molecular identifiers. A single record per CDR3 protein comes from TCRdb applying MiXCR to the 5' RACE reads. This sample has 200,000 to 250,000 distinct CDR3 sequences, with 6.5% to 9% found just once. The sample also formed part of further work on yellow fever vaccine responses in identical twins.

The origin of this receptor is a woman aged 18 to 35 in good health. This chain connects TRBV20-1 to TRBJ2-5; 15 positions match TRBD2. Sequencing input: CD8+ T cells sorted from blood. CDR3 nucleotide sequence: TGCAGTGCTAGAGATCTCGGACTAGCGGGAGGGACACACCAAGAGACCCAGTACTTC. Translation gives CSARDLGLAGGTHQETQYF.